Below, 29 T cell receptor beta chains from the same sample are listed, as sequenced in a study of shared T cell receptors in the human thymus. Data came from immunoSEQ multiplex PCR; TCRdb stores just in-frame clones and leaves some out. The sample lists roughly 560,000 clones; approximately 78% were seen once. These data also formed part of another study, on human thymus T cells.

Sequencing used thymocytes. The receptors shown here come from a boy less than two years old with a congenital heart defect.

V is TRBV6-5 and J is TRBJ2-7; D gene ambiguous. Germline values: CDR1 MNHEY, CDR2 SVGAGI. V was trimmed by 3 bases and J by 0 bases, leaving 9 bases between them. The length of the CDR3 is 14 residues. In nucleotides, the CDR3 is TGTGCCAGCAGTTATACGAGTGACTCCTACGAGCAGTACTTC. Protein: CASSYTSDSYEQYF.

The chain joins TRBV14 to TRBJ1-4, with TRBD1 matching over 8 bases. J lost 3 bases, V lost 1 base, and 4 bases had no gene match. There are 16 residues in the CDR3. Germline assignment: CDR1 SGHDN and CDR2 FVKESK. The CDR3 DNA sequence: TGTGCCAGCAGCCAAGGACAGGGGTCCTCTAATGAAAAACTGTTTTTT. This gives the protein CASSQGQGSSNEKLFF.

This clone came up a few times. The V and J genes are TRBV19 and TRBJ2-7; TRBD1 agrees at 8 bases. The CDR3 extends over 13 amino acids. Germline-derived CDR1 and CDR2 are LNHDA and SQIVND (reference sequence). J lost 3 bases, V lost 7 bases, and 5 bases had no gene match. DNA of the CDR3: TGTGCCAGTAAGAATACAGGGGGCTACGAGCAGTACTTC. Amino acids: CASKNTGGYEQYF. The entire variable domain, with the rest obtained from reference TRBV19 and TRBJ2-7, is as follows: DGGITQSPKYLFRKEGQNVTLSCEQNLNHDAMYWYRQDPGQGLRLIYYSQIVNDFQKGDIAEGYSVSREKKESFPLTVTSAQKNPTAFYLCASKNTGGYEQYFGPGTRLTVT.

The chain has TRBV5-5 and TRBJ2-7; D is possibly TRBD1 (6 bases). This CDR3 contains 17 residues. The germline V and J ends were trimmed by 3 bases and 5 bases, with 24 bases remaining between them. Looked up from germline, CDR1 is SGHKS and CDR2 is YYEKEE (reference sequence). The CDR3 DNA reads TGTGCCAGCAGCTCCAAGGGGGTCCCCGCTTTACGCGACGAGCAGTACTTC. Its protein product is CASSSKGVPALRDEQYF.

The chain combines TRBV5-8 with TRBJ2-3, with TRBD1 matching 9 bases. Germline CDR1 SGHTS, CDR2 YDEGEE. The CDR3 spans 16 residues. The V gene end was trimmed by 3 bases and the J gene end by 5 bases; junction bases not matched to a gene: 10. CDR3 in amino acids: CASSWGQGNLGDTQYF. DNA of the CDR3: TGTGCCAGCAGCTGGGGACAGGGTAACTTGGGAGATACGCAGTATTTT.

The chain recombines TRBV27 with TRBJ1-5; 9 positions match TRBD1. CDR1 MNHEY and CDR2 SMNVEV come from the germline V gene (reference sequence). V lost 6 bases and J lost 0; bases outside the gene matches: 3. This CDR3 contains 15 residues. CDR3 loop: CASSGTGNSNQPQHF. Here the CDR3 DNA reads TGTGCCAGCAGCGGGACAGGGAATAGCAATCAGCCCCAGCATTTT.

The chain combines TRBV27 with TRBJ2-7; 7 bases match TRBD2. Trimming at V came to 0 bases and at J to 6 bases, leaving 8 bases not matched to a gene. There are 15 residues in the CDR3. Per the germline V gene, CDR1 is MNHEY and CDR2 is SMNVEV (reference sequence). The CDR3 bases are TGTGCCAGCAGTTTATCAGGGCGGGAGAGGGTCGAGCAGTACTTC. Protein product: CASSLSGRERVEQYF.

CDR3 nucleotides: TGTGCCAGCAGCTTAGCGCGGGCAGGGGTTGACTCCTACGAGCAGTACTTC. This translates into CASSLARAGVDSYEQYF. The chain joins TRBV7-2 to TRBJ2-7; D is perhaps TRBD1 (6 bases). The CDR3 is 17 residues long. V lost 0 bases, J lost 0 bases, and 15 bases lay in between. Germline CDR1 is SGHTA and CDR2 is FQGNSA.

The CDR3 spells CASSLGDRIQETQYF. The CDR3 nucleotides are TGTGCCAGCAGCTTAGGAGACAGAATCCAAGAGACCCAGTACTTC. The V and J genes are TRBV7-2 and TRBJ2-5; TRBD1 is a possible D gene (5 bases). Looked up from germline, CDR1 is SGHTA and CDR2 is FQGNSA. V lost 1 base and J lost 1, with 10 bases in between. The CDR3 has 15 amino acids.

V usage is TRBV7-6 and J usage is TRBJ2-5; the D gene is possibly TRBD1 (5 bases). The CDR3 consists of 13 residues. Germline-derived CDR1 and CDR2 are SGHVS and FNYEAQ. The V end lost 2 bases, the J end lost 5 bases, and 9 bases lay between the germline ends. CDR3 loop: CASSLTYRETQYF. DNA of the CDR3: TGTGCCAGCAGCTTAACCTACAGGGAGACCCAGTACTTC.

This chain uses TRBV7-9 with TRBJ1-4; TRBD1 matches at 7 bases. The ends lost 6 bases at V and 4 bases at J; junction bases unmatched: 8. The CDR3 covers 15 residues. Germline V CDR1 and CDR2: SEHNR, FQNEAQ (reference sequence). The CDR3 sequence: CASSPTGAFNEKLFF. As DNA, the CDR3 is TGTGCCAGCAGTCCTACAGGGGCGTTTAATGAAAAACTGTTTTTT.

V and J are TRBV15 and TRBJ2-7; 10 nucleotides align to TRBD1. The germline V gene has CDR1 LNHNV and CDR2 YYDKDF (reference sequence). V dropped 1 base and J dropped 5; count of bases not matched to a gene: 5. The CDR3 length is 15 residues. The CDR3 reads CATSRGETGGHEQYF. CDR3 in DNA: TGTGCCACCAGCAGAGGAGAGACAGGGGGCCACGAGCAGTACTTC. Using reference TRBV15 and TRBJ2-7 for the parts outside the CDR3, the full variable domain is DAMVIQNPRYQVTQFGKPVTLSCSQTLNHNVMYWYQQKSSQAPKLLFHYYDKDFNNEADTPDNFQSRRPNTSFCFLDIRSPGLGDTAMYLCATSRGETGGHEQYFGPGTRLTVT.

The chain combines TRBV5-4 with TRBJ2-2; TRBD1 is a possible D gene (6 bases). CDR1 is SGHNT, CDR2 YYREEE, per germline (reference sequence). Trimming removed 0 bases at V and 3 bases at J, with 9 bases between. The CDR3 sequence is 15 residues long. The CDR3 DNA sequence: TGTGCCAGCAGCTTGGCAGGGGTGGACACCGGGGAGCTGTTTTTT. Its protein product is CASSLAGVDTGELFF.

Worth noting for this clone: At the DNA level, this CDR3 is encoded by other sequences in the same sample as well. The V and J genes are TRBV27 and TRBJ1-2; 8 bases are shared with TRBD1. After removal of 5 bases from V and 2 bases from J, the junction contained 1 base not matched to a gene. The CDR3 contains 13 residues. The germline CDR1 and CDR2 sequences are MNHEY and SMNVEV (reference sequence). The CDR3 region is CASSRQGNYGYTF. The CDR3 coding sequence is TGTGCCAGCAGTCGACAGGGGAACTATGGCTACACCTTC.

A note on this clone: An end of the junction differs from the germline gene, which may be a read error. This chain uses TRBV4-3 with TRBJ2-7; D may be TRBD1 (5 bases). The CDR3 covers 15 residues. Per the germline V gene, CDR1 is LGHNA and CDR2 is YSLEER. The CDR3 DNA reads as TGCGCCAGCGGCCAAGGGGCAGTGGCCCCTCGCGAGCAGTACTTC. Protein: CASGQGAVAPREQYF.

V and J are TRBV9 and TRBJ2-7; D unresolved. Trimming removed 0 bases at V and 13 bases at J, with 20 bases between. The CDR3 length is 14 residues. In germline, CDR1 is SGDLS, CDR2 YYNGEE. The CDR3: CASSVVSAPRHLYF. In nucleotides, the CDR3 is TGTGCCAGCAGCGTAGTTTCTGCCCCCAGGCACCTCTACTTC.

J is TRBJ2-5 and V is TRBV15, with 11 positions matching TRBD2. J lost 5 bases, V lost 5 bases, and 10 bases had no gene match. Per the germline V gene, CDR1 is LNHNV and CDR2 is YYDKDF (reference sequence). CDR3 length equals 16 residues. Written as DNA, the CDR3 is TGTGCCACCAGCCGATCGACTAGCGGGATTCGGGAGACCCAGTACTTC. This translates into CATSRSTSGIRETQYF.

The chain couples TRBV7-9 to TRBJ1-5; D remains ambiguous. This CDR3 region has 13 residues. V gave up 5 bases and J gave up 0 bases, with 5 bases separating them. CDR1 is SEHNR, CDR2 FQNEAQ, per germline (reference sequence). CDR3 sequence: CASSQNSNQPQHF. The CDR3 DNA is TGTGCCAGCAGCCAAAATAGCAATCAGCCCCAGCATTTT. The full variable domain, with the rest looked up from reference TRBV7-9 and TRBJ1-5, is DTGVSQNPRHKITKRGQNVTFRCDPISEHNRLYWYRQTLGQGPEFLTYFQNEAQLEKSRLLSDRFSAERPKGSFSTLEIQRTEQGDSAMYLCASSQNSNQPQHFGDGTRLSIL.

The CDR3 here is CASSLERTGYQVGGYTF. DNA of the CDR3: TGTGCCAGCAGCTTAGAAAGGACAGGTTATCAGGTCGGTGGCTACACCTTC. The rearrangement uses TRBV11-2 and TRBJ1-2; 7 bases match TRBD1. This CDR3 spans 17 amino acids. The J segment lost 7 bases and the V segment lost 0 bases, leaving 14 bases of the junction unmatched. The germline V gene encodes CDR1 SGHAT and CDR2 FQNNGV.

The rearrangement links TRBV27 to TRBJ2-1; 11 bases line up with TRBD2. V was clipped by 6 bases and J by 3 bases; unmatched bases: 7. CDR3 size: 16 residues. The germline gives CDR1 MNHEY, CDR2 SMNVEV (reference sequence). Here the CDR3 DNA reads TGTGCCAGCAGACCTAGCGGGAGGTTAGACTACAATGAGCAGTTCTTC. Amino acid sequence: CASRPSGRLDYNEQFF.

The chain joins TRBV19 to TRBJ2-1; 13 bases agree with TRBD2. Trimming cost V 5 bases and J 12 bases; bases outside gene matches: 10. The CDR3 is 15 amino acids. Germline lookup yields CDR1 LNHDA and CDR2 SQIVND (reference sequence). CDR3 in amino acids: CASSPRGLAGSAQFF. The CDR3 region has the DNA TGTGCCAGTAGTCCCCGGGGACTAGCGGGATCTGCGCAGTTCTTC.

This chain uses TRBV4-1 with TRBJ2-1, with a tentative D call TRBD2 (6 bases). CDR3 length: 16 amino acids. The V and J ends lost 4 bases and 4 bases respectively, with 17 bases between them. Germline V lookup: CDR1 MGHRA, CDR2 YSYEKL. CDR3 region: CASSPGLLKTYNEQFF. DNA of the CDR3: TGCGCCAGCAGCCCGGGACTTCTAAAAACGTACAATGAGCAGTTCTTC.

This chain uses TRBV6-4 with TRBJ2-1; 13 bases fit TRBD2. After removal of 0 bases from V and 6 bases from J, the junction contained 2 bases not matched to a gene. Germline CDR1 is MRHNA and CDR2 is SNTAGT. The CDR3 is made up of 16 amino acids. The CDR3 DNA is TGTGCCAGCAGTGACTCGACTAGCGGGAGGAGCAATGAGCAGTTCTTC. Protein product: CASSDSTSGRSNEQFF.

This chain links TRBV27 with TRBJ2-5, with 7 bases lining up with TRBD2. The CDR3 covers 22 residues. V gave up 2 bases and J gave up 2 bases; unmatched junction bases: 26. Germline V gene data show CDR1 as MNHEY and CDR2 as SMNVEV (reference sequence). The DNA for the CDR3 is TGTGCCAGCAGTTTACCCCTCCTGTTCCTGGGGCTAGCGGAGGTGGGACAAGAGACCCAGTACTTC. This translates into CASSLPLLFLGLAEVGQETQYF.

This clone came up a few times. The DNA of the CDR3 is TGTGCCAGCTCACCTGCCGGGGTCCTGAGCGGGGAGCAGTACTTC. It encodes CASSPAGVLSGEQYF. This chain joins TRBV18 and TRBJ2-7; tentative D call: TRBD2 (6 bases). Trimming cost V 3 bases and J 7 bases, with 19 bases left between them. CDR1 is KGHSH and CDR2 is LQKENI in the germline V gene. CDR3 size: 15 residues.

The chain combines TRBV7-2 with TRBJ2-1; TRBD2 agrees at 14 bases. J was trimmed by 2 bases and V by 7 bases; bases with no gene match: 13. CDR3 length: 19 amino acids. CDR1 and CDR2 from the germline V gene are SGHTA and FQGNSA. The CDR3 reads CASTHSGLAGDPTYNEQFF. In DNA, the CDR3 is TGTGCCAGCACCCACTCGGGACTAGCGGGAGATCCTACCTACAATGAGCAGTTCTTC.

The J gene is TRBJ2-7, the V gene TRBV19, with 7 bases identical to TRBD1. The ends lost 5 bases at V and 4 bases at J; junction bases unmatched: 8. The CDR3 spans 14 residues. CDR1 is LNHDA, CDR2 SQIVND, per germline (reference sequence). In DNA form, the CDR3 reads TGTGCCAGTAGTCCCAGGGACAGAGTATACGAGCAGTACTTC. This sequence encodes CASSPRDRVYEQYF.

The chain's CDR3 is CASSAAGDYYGYTF. DNA for the CDR3: TGCGCCAGCAGCGCAGCAGGGGATTACTATGGCTACACCTTC. The rearrangement links TRBV5-1 to TRBJ1-2; perhaps TRBD1 as D (6 bases). The CDR3 totals 14 residues. Trimming took 4 bases from V and 3 from J, leaving 13 bases between them. CDR1 is SGHRS and CDR2 is YFSETQ in the germline V gene.

V is TRBV5-4 and J is TRBJ2-2, with TRBD2 identical over 7 bases. Trimming took 7 bases from V and 1 from J; bases not matched to a gene: 4. The germline V gene has CDR1 SGHNT and CDR2 YYREEE (reference sequence). The CDR3 covers 14 residues. The CDR3 bases are TGTGCCAGCGGTGGGGGGGAGAACACCGGGGAGCTGTTTTTT. Protein product: CASGGGENTGELFF. Complete variable domain (other parts from reference TRBV5-4 and TRBJ2-2): ETGVTQSPTHLIKTRGQQVTLRCSSQSGHNTVSWYQQALGQGPQFIFQYYREEENGRGNFPPRFSGLQFPNYSSELNVNALELDDSALYLCASGGGENTGELFFGEGSRLTVL.